This entry lists 5 T cell receptor beta chains sequenced from one sample in a study of cytomegalovirus exposure and HLA in healthy donors. This table comes from immunoSEQ multiplex PCR, and its TCRdb copy is limited to in-frame clones, with some not included. The sample includes some 120,000 clones, around 90% of them seen just once. Sequencing was performed on PBMCs. These receptors were collected from a woman aged 18-29 years in good health and CMV-seronegative.

The chain carries TRBV25-1 and TRBJ2-2, with TRBD1 as a possible D gene (6 bases). CDR1 and CDR2 from the germline V gene are MGHDK and SYGVNS. The CDR3 totals 17 residues. Between the trimmed V and J ends, which lost 6 bases and 6 bases, there was a span of 23 bases. The CDR3 DNA reads TGTGCCAGCAGCCCAATTACAGGGAGTCTTGCGGCCGGGGAGCTGTTTTTT. It translates to CASSPITGSLAAGELFF.

This clone has a handful of counts. The chain employs TRBV6-6 and TRBJ1-2; no definite D call. Trimming pared 2 bases from V and 4 bases from J, leaving 11 bases between. The CDR3 covers 14 residues. Germline CDR1 and CDR2: MNHNY and SVGAGI (reference sequence). This chain's CDR3 is CASSYGQNPYGYTF. The CDR3 DNA reads as TGTGCCAGCAGTTACGGGCAGAACCCCTATGGCTACACCTTC.

The J gene is TRBJ2-5, the V gene TRBV19; no definite D call. Germline V lookup: CDR1 LNHDA, CDR2 SQIVND (reference sequence). The CDR3 is 12 residues long. With 10 bases removed from V and 0 bases from J, the gap between germline ends came to 9 bases. Written as DNA, the CDR3 is TGTGCCACCCGACTCGACCAAGAGACCCAGTACTTC. Translating gives CATRLDQETQYF.

V and J are TRBV5-6 and TRBJ2-1; TRBD2 matches at 10 bases. The CDR3 has 15 amino acids. V lost 4 bases to trimming and J lost 4 bases; unmatched junction nucleotides: 5. The germline gives CDR1 SGHDT, CDR2 YYEEEE. The CDR3 nucleotides read TGTGCCAGCAGCCATATAGCGGGAGGTTACAATGAGCAGTTCTTC. It codes for CASSHIAGGYNEQFF.

The V call is TRBV28, the J call TRBJ1-5; D is possibly TRBD1 (6 bases). This CDR3 is built from 17 residues. Germline-derived CDR1 and CDR2 are MDHEN and SYDVKM. Deletions cut 4 bases from V and 0 bases from J, with 16 bases between. Written as DNA, the CDR3 is TGTGCCAGCAGTTCCCTCCTCGGGACATATAGCAATCAGCCCCAGCATTTT. Amino acid sequence: CASSSLLGTYSNQPQHF.